This T cell receptor beta chain originates from a study of shared clonotypes between healthy human individuals. Study-wide results and caveats: Non-shared clonotypes were found to have lower generation probabilities than the clonotypes that were shared by all four of the sorted-subset donors. Having only a few donors restricted how much genetic and exposure-history diversity was captured. It was observed that 5% to 6% of naive CD4 clonotypes were shared across a few donors.

A CD45RA+ naive subset and a CD45RA-negative memory subset were split from CD4+ cells. This table comes from immunoSEQ multiplex PCR, and its TCRdb copy is limited to in-frame clones, with some not included. This table has just over 2,000,000 clones, roughly 95% appearing once. This clone was detected once. The antigen is not known. Trimming removed 5 bases from V and 4 bases from J, with 14 bases in between. CDR3 length: 15 amino acids. Germline V gene data show CDR1 as MNHNY and CDR2 as SVGAGI (reference sequence). The chain carries TRBV6-6 and TRBJ2-2; maybe TRBD1 (6 bases). Sequencing was carried out using naive CD4+ T cells sorted from blood. The subset was: CD45RA+ positively selected. This sequence was found in a man aged 18-30 years in good health. The CDR3 loop is CASSVQGRGTGELFF. The CDR3 region has the DNA TGTGCCAGCAGTGTCCAGGGGCGCGGCACCGGGGAGCTGTTTTTT.